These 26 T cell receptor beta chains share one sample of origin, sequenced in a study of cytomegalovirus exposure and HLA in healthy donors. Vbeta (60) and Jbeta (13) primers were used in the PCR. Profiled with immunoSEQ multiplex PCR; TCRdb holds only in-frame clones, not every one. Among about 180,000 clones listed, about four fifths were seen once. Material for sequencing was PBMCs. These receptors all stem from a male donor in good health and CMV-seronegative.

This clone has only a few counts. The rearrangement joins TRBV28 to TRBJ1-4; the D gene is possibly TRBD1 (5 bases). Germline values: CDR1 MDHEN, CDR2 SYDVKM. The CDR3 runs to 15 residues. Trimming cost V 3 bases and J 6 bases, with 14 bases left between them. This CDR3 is CASSFARWGDEKLFF. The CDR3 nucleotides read TGTGCCAGCAGTTTTGCCCGGTGGGGCGATGAAAAACTGTTTTTT. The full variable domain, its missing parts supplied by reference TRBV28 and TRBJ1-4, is DVKVTQSSRYLVKRTGEKVFLECVQDMDHENMFWYRQDPGLGLRLIYFSYDVKMKEKGDIPEGYSVSREKKERFSLILESASTNQTSMYLCASSFARWGDEKLFFGSGTQLSVL.

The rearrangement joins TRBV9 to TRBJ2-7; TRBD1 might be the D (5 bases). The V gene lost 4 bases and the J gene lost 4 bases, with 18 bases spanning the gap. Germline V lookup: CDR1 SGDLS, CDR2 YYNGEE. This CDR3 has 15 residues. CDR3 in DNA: TGTGCCAGCAGCCATTCTCAGGGATCTCTGTACGAGCAGTACTTC. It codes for CASSHSQGSLYEQYF.

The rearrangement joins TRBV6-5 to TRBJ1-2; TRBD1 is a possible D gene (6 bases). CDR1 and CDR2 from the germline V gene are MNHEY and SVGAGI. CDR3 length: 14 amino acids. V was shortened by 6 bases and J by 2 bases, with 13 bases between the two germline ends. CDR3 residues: CASRRAGANYGYTF. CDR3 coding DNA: TGTGCCAGCAGGAGAGCAGGGGCCAACTATGGCTACACCTTC.

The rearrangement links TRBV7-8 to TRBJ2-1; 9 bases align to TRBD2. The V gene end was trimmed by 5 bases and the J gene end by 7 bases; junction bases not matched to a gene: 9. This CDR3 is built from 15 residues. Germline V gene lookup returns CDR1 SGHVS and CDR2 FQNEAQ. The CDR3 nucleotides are TGTGCCAGCAGCCCGCTGGGACTAGCTTCAAATGAGCAGTTCTTC. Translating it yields CASSPLGLASNEQFF.

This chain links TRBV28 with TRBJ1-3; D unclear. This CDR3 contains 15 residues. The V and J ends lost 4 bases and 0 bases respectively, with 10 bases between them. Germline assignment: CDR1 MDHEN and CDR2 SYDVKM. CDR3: CASSSAEFSGNTIYF. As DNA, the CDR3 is TGTGCCAGCAGTTCCGCGGAGTTCTCTGGAAACACCATATATTTT.

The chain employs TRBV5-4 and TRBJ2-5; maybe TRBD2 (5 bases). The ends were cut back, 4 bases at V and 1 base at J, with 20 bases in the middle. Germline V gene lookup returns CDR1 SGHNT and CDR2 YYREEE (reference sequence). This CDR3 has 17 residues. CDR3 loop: CASSLEFEGAFQETQYF. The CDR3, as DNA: TGTGCCAGCAGCCTGGAATTCGAGGGAGCATTCCAAGAGACCCAGTACTTC.

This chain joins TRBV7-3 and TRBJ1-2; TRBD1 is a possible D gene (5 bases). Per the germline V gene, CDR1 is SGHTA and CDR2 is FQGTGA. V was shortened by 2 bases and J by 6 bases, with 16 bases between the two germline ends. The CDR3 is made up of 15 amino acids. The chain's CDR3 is CASSLLGLGEDGYTF. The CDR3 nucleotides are TGTGCCAGCAGCTTATTAGGGTTAGGGGAGGATGGCTACACCTTC.

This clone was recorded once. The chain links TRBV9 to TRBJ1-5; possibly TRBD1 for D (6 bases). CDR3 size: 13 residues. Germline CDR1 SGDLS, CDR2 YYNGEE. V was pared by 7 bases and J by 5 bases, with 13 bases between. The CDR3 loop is CASGGGAYQPQHF. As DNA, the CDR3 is TGTGCCAGCGGAGGGGGGGCATATCAGCCCCAGCATTTT. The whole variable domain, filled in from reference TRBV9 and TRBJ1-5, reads DSGVTQTPKHLITATGQRVTLRCSPRSGDLSVYWYQQSLDQGLQFLIQYYNGEERAKGNILERFSAQQFPDLHSELNLSSLELGDSALYFCASGGGAYQPQHFGDGTRLSIL.

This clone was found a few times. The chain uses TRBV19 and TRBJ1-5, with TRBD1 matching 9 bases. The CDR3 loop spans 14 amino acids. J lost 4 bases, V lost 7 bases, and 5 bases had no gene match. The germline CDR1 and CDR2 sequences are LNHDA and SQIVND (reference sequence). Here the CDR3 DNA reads TGTGCCAGTAACTCCGGGACAGGGAATCAGCCCCAGCATTTT. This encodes CASNSGTGNQPQHF.

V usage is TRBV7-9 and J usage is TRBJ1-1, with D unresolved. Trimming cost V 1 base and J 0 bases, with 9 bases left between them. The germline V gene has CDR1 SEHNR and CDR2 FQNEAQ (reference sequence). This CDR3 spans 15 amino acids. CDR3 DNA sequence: TGTGCCAGCAGCTTAGGGAGCGTAATGAACACTGAAGCTTTCTTT. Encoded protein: CASSLGSVMNTEAFF.

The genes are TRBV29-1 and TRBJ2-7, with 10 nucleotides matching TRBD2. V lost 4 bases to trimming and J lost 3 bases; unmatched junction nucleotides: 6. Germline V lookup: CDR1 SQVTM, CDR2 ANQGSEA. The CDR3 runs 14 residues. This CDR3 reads CSVVQSSGSYEQYF. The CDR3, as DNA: TGCAGCGTTGTACAGTCTAGCGGGAGCTACGAGCAGTACTTC.

CDR3 coding DNA: TGTGCCAGCAACTCTCAGGGGGCGACCTACGAGCAGTACTTC. Its protein is CASNSQGATYEQYF. The chain links TRBV11-2 to TRBJ2-7; 8 positions match TRBD1. CDR1 SGHAT and CDR2 FQNNGV come from the germline V gene. CDR3 size: 14 residues. The V gene end was trimmed by 7 bases and the J gene end by 2 bases; junction bases not matched to a gene: 7.

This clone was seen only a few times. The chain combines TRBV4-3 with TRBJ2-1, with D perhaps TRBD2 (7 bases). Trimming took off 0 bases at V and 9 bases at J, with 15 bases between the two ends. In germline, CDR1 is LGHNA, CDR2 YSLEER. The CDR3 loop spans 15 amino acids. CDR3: CASSQEGAGAGEQFF. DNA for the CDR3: TGCGCCAGCAGCCAAGAGGGGGCGGGAGCCGGTGAGCAGTTCTTC.

DNA of the CDR3: TGCGCCAGCAGCCAAGGCCTCCTCACAAGCGGGAGGCTATATGAGCAGTTCTTC. This gives the protein CASSQGLLTSGRLYEQFF. The V and J genes are TRBV4-3 and TRBJ2-1; 9 positions match TRBD2. Germline V gene lookup returns CDR1 LGHNA and CDR2 YSLEER. Trimming at V came to 1 base and at J to 8 bases, leaving 15 bases not matched to a gene. The CDR3 totals 18 residues.

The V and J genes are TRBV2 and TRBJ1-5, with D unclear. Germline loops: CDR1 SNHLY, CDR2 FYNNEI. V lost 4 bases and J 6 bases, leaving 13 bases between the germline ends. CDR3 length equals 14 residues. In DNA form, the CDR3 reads TGTGCCAGCAGTGGGACTCCAAAGGGTCAGCCCCAGCATTTT. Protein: CASSGTPKGQPQHF.

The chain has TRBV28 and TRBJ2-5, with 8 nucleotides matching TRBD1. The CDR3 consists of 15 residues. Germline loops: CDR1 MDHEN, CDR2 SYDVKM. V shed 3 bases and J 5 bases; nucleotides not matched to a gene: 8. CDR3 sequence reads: CASSFGRGLEETQYF. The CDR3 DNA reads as TGTGCCAGCAGTTTTGGCAGGGGGCTAGAGGAGACCCAGTACTTC.

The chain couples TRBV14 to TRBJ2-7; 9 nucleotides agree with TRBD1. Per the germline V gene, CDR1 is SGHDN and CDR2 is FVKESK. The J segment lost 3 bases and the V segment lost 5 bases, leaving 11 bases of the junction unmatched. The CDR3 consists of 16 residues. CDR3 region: CASSLGQGGPGYEQYF. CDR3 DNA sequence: TGTGCCAGCAGCTTGGGACAGGGTGGGCCTGGCTACGAGCAGTACTTC. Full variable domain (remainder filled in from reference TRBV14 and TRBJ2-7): EAGVTQFPSHSVIEKGQTVTLRCDPISGHDNLYWYRRVMGKEIKFLLHFVKESKQDESGMPNNRFLAERTGGTYSTLKVQPAELEDSGVYFCASSLGQGGPGYEQYFGPGTRLTVT.

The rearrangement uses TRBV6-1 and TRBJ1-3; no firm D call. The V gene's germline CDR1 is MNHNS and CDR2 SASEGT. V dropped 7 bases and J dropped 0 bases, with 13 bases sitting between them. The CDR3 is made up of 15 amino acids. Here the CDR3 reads CASTLDGLSGNTIYF. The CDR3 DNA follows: TGTGCCAGCACCCTTGACGGACTCTCTGGAAACACCATATATTTT.

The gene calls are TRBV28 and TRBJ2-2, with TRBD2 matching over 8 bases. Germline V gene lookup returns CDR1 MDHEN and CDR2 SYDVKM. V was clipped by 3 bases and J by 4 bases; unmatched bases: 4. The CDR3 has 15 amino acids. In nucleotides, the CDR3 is TGTGCCAGCAGTTTCGAGCGGGAGTTCACCGGGGAGCTGTTTTTT. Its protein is CASSFEREFTGELFF.

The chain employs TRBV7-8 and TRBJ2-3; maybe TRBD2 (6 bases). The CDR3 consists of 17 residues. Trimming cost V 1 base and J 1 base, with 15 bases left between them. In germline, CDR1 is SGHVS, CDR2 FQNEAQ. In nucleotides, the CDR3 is TGTGCCAGCAGCTTAGAAGGTATGGCTAGCGGCACAGATACGCAGTATTTT. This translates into CASSLEGMASGTDTQYF.

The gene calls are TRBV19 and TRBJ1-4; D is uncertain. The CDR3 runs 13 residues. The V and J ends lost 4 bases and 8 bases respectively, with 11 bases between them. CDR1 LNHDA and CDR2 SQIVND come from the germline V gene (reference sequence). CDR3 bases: TGTGCCAGTAGTAGTCACCAGGCGGAAAAACTGTTTTTT. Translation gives CASSSHQAEKLFF.

CDR3 amino acids: CASSHIAGDYNEQFF. Written as DNA, the CDR3 is TGTGCCAGCAGCCACATAGCGGGAGATTACAATGAGCAGTTCTTC. The V call is TRBV7-9, the J call TRBJ2-1, with 9 bases aligning to TRBD2. V trimming: 5 bases; J trimming: 4 bases; junction bases outside the gene matches: 6. CDR1 and CDR2 from the germline V gene are SEHNR and FQNEAQ (reference sequence). The CDR3 runs 15 residues.

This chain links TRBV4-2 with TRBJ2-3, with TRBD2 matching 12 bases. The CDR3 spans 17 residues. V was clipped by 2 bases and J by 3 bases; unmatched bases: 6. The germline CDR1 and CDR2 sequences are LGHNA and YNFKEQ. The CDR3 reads CASSQLLAGGGTDTQYF. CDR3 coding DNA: TGTGCCAGCAGCCAACTGCTAGCGGGAGGGGGAACAGATACGCAGTATTTT.

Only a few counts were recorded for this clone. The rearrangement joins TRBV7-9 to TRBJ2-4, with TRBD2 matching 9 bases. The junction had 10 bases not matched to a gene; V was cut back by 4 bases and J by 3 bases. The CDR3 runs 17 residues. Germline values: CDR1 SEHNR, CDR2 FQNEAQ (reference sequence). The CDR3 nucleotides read TGTGCCAGCAGCTCCCCTCTCGGACTAGCGAGCAAAAACATTCAGTACTTC. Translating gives CASSSPLGLASKNIQYF.

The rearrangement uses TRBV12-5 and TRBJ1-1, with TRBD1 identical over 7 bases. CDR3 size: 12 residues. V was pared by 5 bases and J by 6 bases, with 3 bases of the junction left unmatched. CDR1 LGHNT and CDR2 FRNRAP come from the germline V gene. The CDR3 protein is CASGLGTAEAFF. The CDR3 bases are TGTGCTAGTGGTCTCGGGACAGCTGAAGCTTTCTTT. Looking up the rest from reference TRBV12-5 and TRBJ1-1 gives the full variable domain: DARVTQTPRHKVTEMGQEVTMRCQPILGHNTVFWYRQTMMQGLELLAYFRNRAPLDDSGMPKDRFSAEMPDATLATLKIQPSEPRDSAVYFCASGLGTAEAFFGQGTRLTVV.

The DNA of the CDR3 is TGTGCCAGCAGCTCGACCGGGGAGCTGTTTTTT. This gives the protein CASSSTGELFF. The chain combines TRBV7-9 with TRBJ2-2, with D unresolved. V lost 4 bases, J lost 5 bases, and 2 bases lay in between. This CDR3 is built from 11 residues. The germline V gene has CDR1 SEHNR and CDR2 FQNEAQ (reference sequence).